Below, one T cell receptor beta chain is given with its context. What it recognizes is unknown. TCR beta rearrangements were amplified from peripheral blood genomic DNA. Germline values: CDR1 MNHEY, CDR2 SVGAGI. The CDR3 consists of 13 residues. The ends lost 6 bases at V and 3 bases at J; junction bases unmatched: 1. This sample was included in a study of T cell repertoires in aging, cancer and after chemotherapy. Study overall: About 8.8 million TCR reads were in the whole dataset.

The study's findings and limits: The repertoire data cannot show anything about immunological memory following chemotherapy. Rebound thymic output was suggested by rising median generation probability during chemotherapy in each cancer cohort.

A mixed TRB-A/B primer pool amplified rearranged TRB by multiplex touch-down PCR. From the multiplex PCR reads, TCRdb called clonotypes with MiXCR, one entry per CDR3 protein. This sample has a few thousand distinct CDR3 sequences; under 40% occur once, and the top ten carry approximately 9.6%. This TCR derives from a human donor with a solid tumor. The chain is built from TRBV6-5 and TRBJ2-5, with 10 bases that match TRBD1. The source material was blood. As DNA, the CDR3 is TGTGCCAGCAGGGACAGGGGGAAAGAGACCCAGTACTTC. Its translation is CASRDRGKETQYF.